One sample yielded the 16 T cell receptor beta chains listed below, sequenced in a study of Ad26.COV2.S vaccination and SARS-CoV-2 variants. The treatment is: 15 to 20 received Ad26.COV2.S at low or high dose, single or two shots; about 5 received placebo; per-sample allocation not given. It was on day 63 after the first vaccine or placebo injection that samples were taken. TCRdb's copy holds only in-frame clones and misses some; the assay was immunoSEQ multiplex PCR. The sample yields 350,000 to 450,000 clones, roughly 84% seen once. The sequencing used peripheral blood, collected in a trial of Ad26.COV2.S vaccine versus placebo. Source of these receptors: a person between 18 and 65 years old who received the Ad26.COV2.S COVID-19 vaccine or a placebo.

CDR3 DNA sequence: TGTGCCAGCAGCGAAAGTAGCGGGGGGCGCTACGAGCAGTACTTC. Its protein is CASSESSGGRYEQYF. The V gene is TRBV4-2, the J gene TRBJ2-7; 10 nucleotides align to TRBD2. Germline V lookup: CDR1 LGHNA, CDR2 YNFKEQ. V dropped 5 bases and J dropped 3; count of bases not matched to a gene: 7. CDR3 length equals 15 residues.

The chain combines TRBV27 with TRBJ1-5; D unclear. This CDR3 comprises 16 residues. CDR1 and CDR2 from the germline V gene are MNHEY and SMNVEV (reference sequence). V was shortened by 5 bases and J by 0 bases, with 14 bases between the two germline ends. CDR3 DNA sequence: TGTGCCAGCAGTCTACAGCCTCCGGGTAGCAATCAGCCCCAGCATTTT. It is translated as CASSLQPPGSNQPQHF.

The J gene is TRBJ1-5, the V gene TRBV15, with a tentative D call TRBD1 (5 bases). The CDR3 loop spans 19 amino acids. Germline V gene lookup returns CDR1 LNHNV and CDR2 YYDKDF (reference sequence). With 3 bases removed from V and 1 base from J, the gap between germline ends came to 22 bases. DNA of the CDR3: TGTGCCACCAGCAGCTCCCCTTTAAGGGGCCCTAAGAGCAATCAGCCCCAGCATTTT. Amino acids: CATSSSPLRGPKSNQPQHF.

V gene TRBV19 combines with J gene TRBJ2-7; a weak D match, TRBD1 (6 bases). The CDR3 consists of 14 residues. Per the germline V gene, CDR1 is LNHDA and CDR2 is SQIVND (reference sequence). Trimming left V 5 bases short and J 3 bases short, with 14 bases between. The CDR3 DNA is TGTGCCAGTAGTGTCCGGGACACAGACTACGAGCAGTACTTC. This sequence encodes CASSVRDTDYEQYF.

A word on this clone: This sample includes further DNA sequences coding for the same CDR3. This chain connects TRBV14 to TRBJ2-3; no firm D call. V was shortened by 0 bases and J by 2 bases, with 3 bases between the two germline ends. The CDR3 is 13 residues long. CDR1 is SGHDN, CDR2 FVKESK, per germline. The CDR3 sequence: CASSQESTDTQYF. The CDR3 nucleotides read TGTGCCAGCAGCCAAGAGTCCACAGATACGCAGTATTTT.

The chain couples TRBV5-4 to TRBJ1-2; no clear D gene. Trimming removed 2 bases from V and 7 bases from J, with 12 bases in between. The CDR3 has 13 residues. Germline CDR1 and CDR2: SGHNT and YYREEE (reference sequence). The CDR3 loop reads CASSLPEIRGYTF. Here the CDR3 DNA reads TGTGCCAGCAGCTTACCGGAGATCCGTGGCTACACCTTC.

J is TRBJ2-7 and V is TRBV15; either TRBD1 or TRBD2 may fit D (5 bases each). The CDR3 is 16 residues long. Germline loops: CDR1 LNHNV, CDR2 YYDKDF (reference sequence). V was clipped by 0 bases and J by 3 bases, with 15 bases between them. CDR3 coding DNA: TGTGCCACCAGCAGAGACCACGGGACGGATTACTACGAGCAGTACTTC. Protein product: CATSRDHGTDYYEQYF.

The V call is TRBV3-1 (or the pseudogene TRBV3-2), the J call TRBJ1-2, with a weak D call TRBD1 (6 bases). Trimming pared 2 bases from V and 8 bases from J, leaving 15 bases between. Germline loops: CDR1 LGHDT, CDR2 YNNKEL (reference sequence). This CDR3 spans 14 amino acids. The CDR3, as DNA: TGTGCCAGCAGCCAAACAAGGGGGGCGGGAGGCTACACCTTC. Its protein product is CASSQTRGAGGYTF.

The chain's CDR3 is CASSPPGQGGTGELFF. CDR3 bases: TGTGCCAGCAGTCCACCGGGACAGGGAGGGACCGGGGAGCTGTTTTTT. The V call is TRBV5-4, the J call TRBJ2-2; the match to TRBD1 covers 9 bases. V shed 5 bases, J shed 5 bases, and the junction held 10 bases outside the gene matches. Germline CDR1 and CDR2: SGHNT and YYREEE (reference sequence). CDR3 length equals 16 residues.

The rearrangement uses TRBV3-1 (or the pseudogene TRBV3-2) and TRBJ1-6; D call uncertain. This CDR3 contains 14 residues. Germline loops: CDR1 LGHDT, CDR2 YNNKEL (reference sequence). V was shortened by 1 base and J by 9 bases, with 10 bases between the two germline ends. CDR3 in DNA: TGTGCCAGCAGCCAAGGGGGAGGCGCTTCACCCCTCCACTTT. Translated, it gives CASSQGGGASPLHF.

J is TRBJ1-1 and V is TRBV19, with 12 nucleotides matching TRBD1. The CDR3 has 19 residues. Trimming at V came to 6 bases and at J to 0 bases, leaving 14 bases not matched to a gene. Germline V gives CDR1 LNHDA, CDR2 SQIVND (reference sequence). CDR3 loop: CASSRGQGAEWFMNTEAFF. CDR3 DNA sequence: TGTGCCAGTAGCCGGGGACAGGGGGCTGAGTGGTTCATGAACACTGAAGCTTTCTTT.

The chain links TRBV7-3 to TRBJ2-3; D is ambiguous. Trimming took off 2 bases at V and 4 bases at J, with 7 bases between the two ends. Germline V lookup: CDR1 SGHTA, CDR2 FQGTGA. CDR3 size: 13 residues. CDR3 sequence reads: CASSLFGADTQYF. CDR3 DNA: TGTGCCAGCAGCTTATTCGGCGCAGATACGCAGTATTTT.

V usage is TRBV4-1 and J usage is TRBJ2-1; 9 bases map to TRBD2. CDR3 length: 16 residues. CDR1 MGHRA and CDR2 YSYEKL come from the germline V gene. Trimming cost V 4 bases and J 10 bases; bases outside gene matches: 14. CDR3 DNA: TGCGCCAGCAGCCCCCACGGGGTACTAGCGGGCCTGGAGCAGTTCTTC. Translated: CASSPHGVLAGLEQFF.

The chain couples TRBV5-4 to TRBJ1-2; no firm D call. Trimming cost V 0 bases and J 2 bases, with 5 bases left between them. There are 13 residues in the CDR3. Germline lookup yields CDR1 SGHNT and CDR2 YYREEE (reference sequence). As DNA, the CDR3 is TGTGCCAGCAGCTTGGCGGCGAACTATGGCTACACCTTC. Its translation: CASSLAANYGYTF.

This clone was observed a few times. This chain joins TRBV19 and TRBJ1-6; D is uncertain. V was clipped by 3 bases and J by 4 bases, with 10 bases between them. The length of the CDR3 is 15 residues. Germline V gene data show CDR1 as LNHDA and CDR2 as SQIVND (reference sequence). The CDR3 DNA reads TGTGCCAGTAGTATTACGGGGTTGTATAATTCACCCCTCCACTTT. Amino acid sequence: CASSITGLYNSPLHF.

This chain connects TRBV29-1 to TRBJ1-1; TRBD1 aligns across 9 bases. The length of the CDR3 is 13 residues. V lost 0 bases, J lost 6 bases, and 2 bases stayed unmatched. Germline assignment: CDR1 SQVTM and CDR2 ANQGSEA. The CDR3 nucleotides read TGCAGCGTTGAAGAGGGACAGGGATCTGAAGCTTTCTTT. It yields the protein CSVEEGQGSEAFF.